What follows is one TCR beta chain and its context. Its antigen is unknown. No base quality information exists; no much larger clone differs at one position. This entry is derived from a study of technical replicates of blood from a handful of donors (dated by TCRdb to the late 2010s). From cysteine to phenylalanine, the CDR3 is 12 amino acids long. Solely the CDR3 DNA is kept, with 36 bases framed from the first base. CDR1 and CDR2 (SQVTM, ANQGSEA) derive from the germline V gene. To prepare the library, the immunoSEQ multiplex PCR assay was applied. TCRdb mirrors the immuneACCESS table, restricted to in-frame sequences. Some clones are absent from its copies; in checked studies, under half trace to an unresolved V gene, and the reason for the others is unknown. For this sample the table gives about 60,000 clones, of which 70% to 90% were detected only once. The ten largest clones represent just over 5% of the sample.

This TCR came from a human donor in good health. Some clones in this sample may be carry-over from other donors' samples. The chain couples TRBV29-1 to TRBJ1-1; TRBD1 could be the D gene, as 6 bases match. Sequencing used PBMCs. At the DNA level, the sequence is TGCAGTGAACAGGGTACGAACACTGAAGCTTTCTTT. The resulting protein is CSEQGTNTEAFF.